These T cell receptor beta chains were read from a single sample in a study of blood T cell repertoires in COVID-19. Data came from immunoSEQ multiplex PCR; TCRdb stores just in-frame clones and leaves some out. The sample has under 450,000 clones, around 87% seen once. The sequenced sample consisted of PBMCs or T cells enriched from blood (not recorded which). These receptors were taken from a man under 40 who had recovered from COVID-19. The CDR3 runs from the conserved cysteine through the conserved F or W. A D gene is named only where the DNA matches it firmly. Rows give clone size only sometimes, using once, few, many, or a class for an expanded clone.

clone_size d_call j_call v_call cdr3_nt cdr3_aa
. . TRBJ1-1 TRBV19 TGTGCCAGTAGTTTCCGGTCCACTGAAGCTTTCTTT CASSFRSTEAFF
few . TRBJ1-3 TRBV7-9 TGTGCCAGCAGCCCGGACAACTCTGGAAACACCATATATTTT CASSPDNSGNTIYF
. . TRBJ2-1 TRBV19 TGTGCCAGTAGGGTTGGCGGAGTGGACAATGAGCAGTTCTTC CASRVGGVDNEQFF
. TRBD1 TRBJ1-1 TRBV6-5 TGTGCCAGCAGCGTCGCGACAGGGGGGGAAGCTTTCTTT CASSVATGGEAFF
. . TRBJ1-5 TRBV6-5 TGTGCCAGCAGACAGGGAGAGCAGCCCCAGCATTTT CASRQGEQPQHF
. TRBD1 TRBJ2-2 TRBV9 TGTGCCAGCAGCCTCCGGGACAGGGGTTTAGCCGGGGAGCTGTTTTTT CASSLRDRGLAGELFF
. TRBD1 TRBJ1-2 TRBV4-1 TGCGCCAGCAGCCTACGGGACAGCTATGGCTACACCTTC CASSLRDSYGYTF
. . TRBJ2-3 TRBV4-1 TGCGCCAGCAGCCGTATGGGAGACACAGATACGCAGTATTTT CASSRMGDTDTQYF
. . TRBJ2-6 TRBV27 TGTGCCAGCAGGGGGGCGGGCAGGAGGAACTCTGGGGCCAACGTCCTGACTTTC CASRGAGRRNSGANVLTF
. . TRBJ1-5 TRBV12-3/TRBV12-4 TGTGCCAGCGCCGGGGGAACCAATCAGCCCCAGCATTTT CASAGGTNQPQHF
. TRBD1 TRBJ1-1 TRBV2 TGTGCCAGCAGTAGAGGACAGGGAAGGGCTTTCTTT CASSRGQGRAFF
once . TRBJ1-1 TRBV12-3/TRBV12-4 TGTGCCAGCAGATTGGGGGCGGAAGCTTTCTTT CASRLGAEAFF
. TRBD1 TRBJ1-4 TRBV5-1 TGCGCCAGCAGCCAGTCCGGGACAGGTGGGGAAAAACTGTTTTTT CASSQSGTGGEKLFF
once . TRBJ2-3 TRBV2 TGTGCCAGCAGTGAACCCCTCAGGGGCGCAGATACGCAGTATTTT CASSEPLRGADTQYF
. TRBD1 TRBJ1-4 TRBV25-1 TGTGCCAGCAGTCCCCGAGGGCAGGGGGCAGGGTACAATGAAAAACTGTTTTTT CASSPRGQGAGYNEKLFF
. TRBD1 TRBJ1-2 TRBV3-1/TRBV3-2 TGTGCCAGCAGCTTATATTCGGACAGGGATAATGGCTACACCTTC CASSLYSDRDNGYTF
. . TRBJ1-2 TRBV3-1/TRBV3-2 TGTGCCAGCAGCCAATCCTCCTTTGGCTACACCTTC CASSQSSFGYTF